These 8 T cell receptor beta chains originate from one sample sequenced in a study of shared clonotypes between healthy human individuals. As defined, naive CD8 cells were CD45RO-negative and positively selected for CCR7, with terminally differentiated effector memory CD45RA+ cells excluded. Using immunoSEQ multiplex PCR, the repertoire was profiled, and TCRdb retains in-frame clones only, with some absent. The sample consists of roughly 2,000,000 clones, just under 95% of them appearing once. Sequencing was carried out using naive CD8+ T cells sorted from blood. These receptors originate from a man aged 18 to 30 in good health.

This chain uses TRBV21-1 with TRBJ1-5; the table's D call, TRBD1, has no DNA check behind it. TRBV21-1 is given as a pseudogene. This CDR3 contains 16 residues. CDR3 bases: TGTGCCAGCAGCAAGAAAGAGACAGTTAGCAATCAGCCCCAGCATTTT. Amino acid sequence: CASSKKETVSNQPQHF.

The chain links TRBV25-1 to TRBJ1-2, with TRBD1 matching 7 bases. Germline CDR1 reads MGHDK; CDR2 reads SYGVNS. CDR3 length equals 13 residues. The ends lost 6 bases at V and 3 bases at J; junction bases unmatched: 4. CDR3 sequence reads: CASREGAHYGYTF. DNA of the CDR3: TGTGCCAGCAGGGAGGGGGCGCACTATGGCTACACCTTC.

The V call is TRBV7-9, the J call TRBJ2-1, with D perhaps TRBD2 (6 bases). With 6 bases removed from V and 4 bases from J, the gap between germline ends came to 16 bases. Germline V lookup: CDR1 SEHNR, CDR2 FQNEAQ (reference sequence). The length of the CDR3 is 15 residues. In nucleotides, the CDR3 is TGTGCCAGCAGGCTTTCAGCGGGCCTTTACAATGAGCAGTTCTTC. This translates into CASRLSAGLYNEQFF.

Details on this clone: Other DNA sequences in the sample encode the same CDR3. V usage is TRBV6-5 and J usage is TRBJ2-5, with no clear D. CDR1 and CDR2 from the germline V gene are MNHEY and SVGAGI. V was cut by 0 bases and J by 3 bases, with 8 bases left in between. The CDR3 has 14 residues. The CDR3 spells CASSYSATEETQYF. As DNA, the CDR3 is TGTGCCAGCAGTTACTCAGCTACCGAAGAGACCCAGTACTTC.

This chain uses TRBV5-4 with TRBJ2-7; 10 bases are a match to TRBD1. Germline V gives CDR1 SGHNT, CDR2 YYREEE (reference sequence). CDR3 length: 14 residues. Trimming at V came to 4 bases and at J to 5 bases, leaving 6 bases not matched to a gene. In DNA form, the CDR3 reads TGTGCCAGCAGCACGGACAGGGGGAGAGACGAGCAGTACTTC. This encodes CASSTDRGRDEQYF.

Only one count was recorded for this clone. The chain is built from TRBV27 and TRBJ2-3; D is perhaps TRBD2 (6 bases). Germline loops: CDR1 MNHEY, CDR2 SMNVEV (reference sequence). The CDR3 is 16 residues long. Trimming removed 5 bases from V and 3 bases from J, with 18 bases in between. The CDR3 protein is CASSTRGLVVTDTQYF. DNA for the CDR3: TGTGCCAGCAGTACGAGGGGACTCGTGGTGACAGATACGCAGTATTTT.

The V gene is TRBV6-5, the J gene TRBJ1-5; 7 bases agree with TRBD1. The CDR3 is made up of 15 amino acids. With 7 bases clipped from V and 0 bases from J, the junction kept 6 bases outside the gene matches. Germline assignment: CDR1 MNHEY and CDR2 SVGAGI. DNA of the CDR3: TGTGCCAGCAAAGACAGGGTAAATAGCAATCAGCCCCAGCATTTT. Residues: CASKDRVNSNQPQHF.

V gene TRBV2 combines with J gene TRBJ2-7; 7 bases line up with TRBD2. This CDR3 comprises 14 residues. CDR1 is SNHLY, CDR2 FYNNEI, per germline. Germline trimming cut 8 bases from V and 2 bases from J; bases unmatched to any gene: 9. This CDR3 reads CASEWAGEAYEQYF. Here the CDR3 DNA reads TGTGCCAGCGAATGGGCGGGAGAGGCCTACGAGCAGTACTTC.